Listed below are T cell receptor beta chains from one sample, sequenced in a study of T cells after yellow fever vaccination. TCRdb re-derived calls from the 5' RACE reads in MiXCR, one entry per CDR3 protein. Among 300,000 to 400,000 distinct CDR3 sequences listed, around 12% were seen once. The sample here was CD4+ T cells sorted from PBMCs, taken 15 days after the yellow fever booster vaccination. Receptor source: a man aged 18-30 years who received the YFV17D yellow fever vaccine. Each CDR3 is given with its conserved first and last residue. The D gene is left open where the match is weak. Only some rows state a clone size, as once, few, many or a class for expanded clones.

clone_size	j_call	v_call	cdr3_length	d_call	cdr3_nt	cdr3_aa
once	TRBJ1-6	TRBV6-5	14	.	TGTGCCAGCAGTTACGAAAGAAATAATTCACCCCTCCACTTT	CASSYERNNSPLHF
.	TRBJ2-5	TRBV2	13	TRBD1	TGTGCCAGCACGGGACAGTCTCAAGAGACCCAGTACTTC	CASTGQSQETQYF
.	TRBJ2-5	TRBV7-2	14	TRBD1	TGTGCCAGCAGCCGAGACAGGGGAGCAGAGACCCAGTACTTC	CASSRDRGAETQYF
few	TRBJ1-5	TRBV6-6	13	.	TGTGCCAGCAGTTACCGGGACGGGAATCCCCAGCATTTT	CASSYRDGNPQHF
few	TRBJ1-2	TRBV5-5	14	TRBD1	TGTGCCAGCACGCCGACAGGGGTGAACTATGGCTACACCTTC	CASTPTGVNYGYTF
few	TRBJ2-3	TRBV30	14	.	TGTGCCTGGAGTGTAGGGGGGGGGACAGATACGCAGTATTTT	CAWSVGGGTDTQYF
few	TRBJ1-2	TRBV6-1	12	.	TGTGCCAGCAGTGATCTGAACTATGGCTACACCTTC	CASSDLNYGYTF
.	TRBJ1-1	TRBV5-1	15	.	TGCGCCAGCAGCCCGGATCCCCAGGGGAACACTGAAGCTTTCTTT	CASSPDPQGNTEAFF
.	TRBJ1-1	TRBV4-2	14	.	TGTGCCAGCAGCCAAGAACTGCGGAACACTGAAGCTTTCTTT	CASSQELRNTEAFF
.	TRBJ1-5	TRBV4-3	13	TRBD1	TGCGCCAGCGGTCGGGACAGGGATCAGCCCCAGCATTTT	CASGRDRDQPQHF
few	TRBJ1-4	TRBV3-1	15	.	TGTGCCAGCAGCCATTGGGGCAGTGTTAATGAAAAACTGTTTTTT	CASSHWGSVNEKLFF
.	TRBJ1-3	TRBV10-3	13	.	TGTGCCATCACGGGGGTAGCTGGAAACACCATATATTTT	CAITGVAGNTIYF
many	TRBJ2-1	TRBV4-3	17	.	TGCGCCAGCAGCCAAGACCCGTGGGGGGCCGTCGGGGGTGAGCAGTTCTTC	CASSQDPWGAVGGEQFF
.	TRBJ2-1	TRBV18	15	.	TGTGCCAGCTCCCGGGACTCTAGCTCCTACAATGAGCAGTTCTTC	CASSRDSSSYNEQFF
few	TRBJ2-1	TRBV25-1	15	.	TGTGCCAGCAGTGCTCCGGGACCACATTATAATGAGCAGTTCTTC	CASSAPGPHYNEQFF
.	TRBJ2-1	TRBV5-5	15	.	TGTGCCAGCAGCTTGGCAGGGTACACCTACAATGAGCAGTTCTTC	CASSLAGYTYNEQFF
.	TRBJ1-1	TRBV20-1	16	TRBD1	TGCAGTGCACGGGACAGCCGGAATTTTATGAACACTGAAGCTTTCTTT	CSARDSRNFMNTEAFF
once	TRBJ1-2	TRBV7-2	15	.	TGTGCCAGCAGCTTAGATCCAGGGAGAGTCGATGGCTACACCTTC	CASSLDPGRVDGYTF
many	TRBJ1-6	TRBV25-1	13	.	TGTGCCAGCTCCTACACGGATAATTCACCCCTCCACTTT	CASSYTDNSPLHF
few	TRBJ1-1	TRBV18	13	TRBD1	TGTGCCAGCTCACCGGGACAGGGTTCTGAAGCTTTCTTT	CASSPGQGSEAFF
few	TRBJ2-3	TRBV18	15	.	TGTGCCAGCTCACCACCGTCGAGAAGCACAGATACGCAGTATTTT	CASSPPSRSTDTQYF
.	TRBJ1-1	TRBV7-2	13	.	TGTGCCAGCAGCTTCGGGGACGCTCGAGAAGCTTTCTTT	CASSFGDAREAFF
.	TRBJ2-6	TRBV7-3	17	.	TGTGCCAGCAGTTTTCCCACAGGGCAACCTGGGGCCAACGTCCTGACTTTC	CASSFPTGQPGANVLTF
few	TRBJ1-5	TRBV20-1	13	TRBD1	TGCAGTGCCCGAACAGGGGGTGGCCAGCCCCAGCATTTT	CSARTGGGQPQHF
many	TRBJ1-5	TRBV12-3/TRBV12-4	13	.	TGCGCCAGCAGCTTGGGCAGCAATCAGCCCCAGCATTTT	CASSLGSNQPQHF
.	TRBJ1-6	TRBV27	18	TRBD1	TGTGCCAGCAGTCGCCAAGGGACAGAGCCACCGTATAATTCACCCCTCCACTTT	CASSRQGTEPPYNSPLHF
few	TRBJ1-1	TRBV19	14	.	TGTGCCAGTAGTATAGATCGGAGGACAACTGAAGCTTTCTTT	CASSIDRRTTEAFF
many	TRBJ2-4	TRBV20-1	16	.	TGCAGTGCTAGAGATTTGGGGGCCCTAGCCAAAAACATTCAGTACTTC	CSARDLGALAKNIQYF
few	TRBJ2-3	TRBV6-5	15	TRBD2	TGTGCCAGCAGAAATCACGGGGGGGAGTCAGATACGCAGTATTTT	CASRNHGGESDTQYF
.	TRBJ2-5	TRBV18	13	.	TGTGCCAGCTCACCACTTCGGGAGGAGACCCAGTACTTC	CASSPLREETQYF
.	TRBJ2-7	TRBV10-2	13	TRBD2	TGCGCCAGCAGTGACCGGAGGGGCGGGGGTCGAGGCTTC	CASSDRRGGGRGF
few	TRBJ1-6	TRBV11-2	15	TRBD1	TGTGCCAGCAGCCCTAATGGACAGGGAGGTTCACCCCTCCACTTT	CASSPNGQGGSPLHF
.	TRBJ2-5	TRBV20-1	13	TRBD2	TGCAGTGCTAGGCGGGGGACCCAAGAGACCCAGTACTTC	CSARRGTQETQYF
few	TRBJ2-1	TRBV6-6	13	TRBD1	TGTGCCAGTCGGACAGGTACCTACAATGAGCAGTTCTTC	CASRTGTYNEQFF
.	TRBJ2-7	TRBV7-8	15	.	TGTGCCAGCAGCTTAAGGGGTAGCCAGAACTACGAGCAGTACTTC	CASSLRGSQNYEQYF
few	TRBJ2-5	TRBV6-5	16	TRBD2	TGTGCCAGCACGACAGGGAGACTAGCGGGCCTAGAGACCCAGTACTTC	CASTTGRLAGLETQYF
.	TRBJ1-3	TRBV10-3	13	.	TGTGCCATCAGTGCAGGGTCTGGAAACACCATATATTTT	CAISAGSGNTIYF
few	TRBJ1-2	TRBV6-6	12	.	TGTGCCAGCAGTCCCACCGGGACGGCTTACACCTTC	CASSPTGTAYTF
few	TRBJ2-3	TRBV6-2/TRBV6-3	15	TRBD2	TGTGCCAGCAAGATACGAGCGGGGCGGACAGATACGCAGTATTTT	CASKIRAGRTDTQYF